These 24 T cell receptor beta chains were sequenced from one sample in a study of blood T cell repertoires in COVID-19. The method was immunoSEQ multiplex PCR; TCRdb's version includes in-frame clones alone and lacks a portion of them. The table lists 250,000 or so clones, roughly 88% of them singletons. What was sequenced was peripheral blood. These receptors originate from an elderly man with acute or convalescent COVID-19.

This clone occurred a few times. The CDR3 DNA is TGTGCCAGCAGCTTAGAAGGAGGAGGGTACAATGAGCAGTTCTTC. This codes for CASSLEGGGYNEQFF. This rearrangement joins TRBV7-9 to TRBJ2-1, with D perhaps matching TRBD2 (6 bases). V lost 1 base to trimming and J lost 4 bases, with 11 bases between them. Looked up from germline, CDR1 is SEHNR and CDR2 is FQNEAQ (reference sequence). This CDR3 comprises 15 residues.

The CDR3 region is CASSLMESSGNTIYF. CDR3 in DNA: TGTGCCAGCAGTTTGATGGAGAGCTCTGGAAACACCATATATTTT. The chain employs TRBV28 and TRBJ1-3; no clear D. In germline, CDR1 is MDHEN, CDR2 SYDVKM. Between the trimmed V and J ends, which lost 3 bases and 0 bases, there was a span of 9 bases. The CDR3 consists of 15 residues.

V is TRBV3-1 (or the pseudogene TRBV3-2) and J is TRBJ2-7; 7 bases align to TRBD2. With V trimmed by 4 bases and J by 3 bases, 6 bases remained unmatched. The V gene's germline CDR1 is LGHDT and CDR2 YNNKEL (reference sequence). This CDR3 spans 14 amino acids. The CDR3 reads CASSLTSRVYEQYF. CDR3 DNA: TGTGCCAGCAGCCTGACTAGCAGAGTCTACGAGCAGTACTTC.

This rearrangement joins TRBV2 to TRBJ2-5, with D perhaps TRBD2 (7 bases). Trimming cost V 8 bases and J 0 bases, with 10 bases left between them. Germline V CDR1 and CDR2: SNHLY, FYNNEI. CDR3 length: 13 residues. The CDR3 DNA follows: TGTGCCAGCGGGAGGGGGGACCAAGAGACCCAGTACTTC. Protein: CASGRGDQETQYF.

The gene calls are TRBV2 and TRBJ1-3; D remains unclear. This CDR3 spans 16 amino acids. Germline V CDR1 and CDR2: SNHLY, FYNNEI. The ends were cut back, 3 bases at V and 0 bases at J, with 12 bases in the middle. The CDR3 DNA reads TGTGCCAGCAGTGACACGATTCGCGTCTCTGGAAACACCATATATTTT. This translates into CASSDTIRVSGNTIYF.

The table lists this clone with a few counts. This sequence joins TRBV28 and TRBJ2-5; 8 positions agree with TRBD1. Germline lookup yields CDR1 MDHEN and CDR2 SYDVKM. V lost 7 bases, J lost 0 bases, and 7 bases stayed unmatched. CDR3 size: 15 residues. As DNA, the CDR3 is TGTGCCAGCATCCAGACAGGGGCGAACCAAGAGACCCAGTACTTC. Its protein product is CASIQTGANQETQYF.

The chain is built from TRBV5-4 and TRBJ2-3; TRBD1 might be the D (5 bases). The ends were cut back, 3 bases at V and 5 bases at J, with 19 bases in the middle. Germline V gives CDR1 SGHNT, CDR2 YYREEE (reference sequence). The CDR3 runs 16 residues. This CDR3 reads CASSSRDRRRLDTQYF. CDR3 coding DNA: TGTGCCAGCAGCTCCAGGGATCGAAGGCGTTTAGATACGCAGTATTTT.

This clone occurred once. The chain uses TRBV6-1 and TRBJ1-6; unclear D gene. V was clipped by 3 bases and J by 7 bases, with 7 bases between them. Germline CDR1 is MNHNS and CDR2 is SASEGT. The CDR3 runs to 13 residues. For the CDR3, the DNA is TGTGCCAGCAGTGATCATTTGAATTCACCCCTCCACTTT. This gives the protein CASSDHLNSPLHF.

The chain carries TRBV5-1 and TRBJ1-1, with TRBD1 matching over 7 bases. The CDR3 has 14 amino acids. Germline V lookup: CDR1 SGHRS, CDR2 YFSETQ. Losses at the gene ends were 6 bases for V and 3 bases for J; bases not matched to a gene: 8. Here the CDR3 DNA reads TGCGCCAGCACAAAAGACAGGGCGGACACTGAAGCTTTCTTT. Its protein product is CASTKDRADTEAFF.

The J gene is TRBJ2-5, the V gene TRBV5-1; 10 positions agree with TRBD2. Germline V gene sequence: CDR1 SGHRS, CDR2 YFSETQ. This CDR3 has 16 residues. The ends lost 4 bases at V and 7 bases at J; junction bases unmatched: 13. The DNA of the CDR3 is TGCGCCAGCAGCCCGCCGACTAGCGGGCCCCTAAGGACCCAGTACTTC. Translation: CASSPPTSGPLRTQYF.

The rearrangement links TRBV5-1 to TRBJ1-4; 8 nucleotides agree with TRBD1. The CDR3 covers 14 residues. Germline V lookup: CDR1 SGHRS, CDR2 YFSETQ. Unmatched junction bases numbered 7, after V lost 4 bases and J lost 8 bases. The CDR3 region has the DNA TGCGCCAGCAGCAAAGGACAGGGAGGGGAAAAACTGTTTTTT. Protein sequence: CASSKGQGGEKLFF.

This chain uses TRBV27 with TRBJ1-2; the D is unclear. The CDR3 consists of 13 residues. V lost 2 bases and J 5 bases, leaving 9 bases between the germline ends. Germline values: CDR1 MNHEY, CDR2 SMNVEV (reference sequence). The CDR3 spells CASSLGPPYGYTF. As DNA, the CDR3 is TGTGCCAGCAGTTTAGGGCCCCCTTATGGCTACACCTTC.

V is TRBV5-4 and J is TRBJ2-5; TRBD1 agrees at 7 bases. CDR1 and CDR2 (germline): SGHNT, YYREEE (reference sequence). V gave up 4 bases and J gave up 3 bases; unmatched junction bases: 3. The CDR3 runs to 13 residues. CDR3 loop: CASSPTGEETQYF. CDR3 DNA: TGTGCCAGCAGCCCCACAGGGGAAGAGACCCAGTACTTC.

The V call is TRBV2, the J call TRBJ1-6; D gene ambiguous. V was pared by 1 base and J by 10 bases, with 11 bases between. The CDR3 is 14 amino acids. Germline V CDR1 and CDR2: SNHLY, FYNNEI. The CDR3 reads CASSEGGLGSPLHF. CDR3 DNA: TGTGCCAGCAGTGAAGGAGGGTTAGGGTCACCCCTCCACTTT.

This rearrangement joins TRBV19 to TRBJ1-6, with 7 nucleotides matching TRBD1. Per germline, CDR1 LNHDA and CDR2 SQIVND (reference sequence). Unmatched junction bases numbered 9, after V lost 5 bases and J lost 2 bases. The CDR3 has 17 residues. CDR3 region: CASSGTTGATYNSPLHF. The DNA of the CDR3 is TGTGCCAGTAGTGGAACCACAGGGGCCACCTATAATTCACCCCTCCACTTT. Full variable domain (rest looked up from reference TRBV19 and TRBJ1-6): DGGITQSPKYLFRKEGQNVTLSCEQNLNHDAMYWYRQDPGQGLRLIYYSQIVNDFQKGDIAEGYSVSREKKESFPLTVTSAQKNPTAFYLCASSGTTGATYNSPLHFGNGTRLTVT.

The V call is TRBV5-1, the J call TRBJ2-1; 12 bases line up with TRBD2. In germline, CDR1 is SGHRS, CDR2 YFSETQ. The CDR3 runs 18 residues. V dropped 3 bases and J dropped 4; count of bases not matched to a gene: 11. CDR3 sequence (DNA): TGCGCCAGCAGCTCGCATAGCGGACTAGCGGGAAATTACAATGAGCAGTTCTTC. This sequence encodes CASSSHSGLAGNYNEQFF.

The V and J genes are TRBV5-5 and TRBJ2-5, with 9 bases lining up with TRBD1. This CDR3 contains 15 residues. The V segment lost 3 bases and the J segment 5 bases; nucleotides outside the gene matches: 8. Per the germline V gene, CDR1 is SGHKS and CDR2 is YYEKEE (reference sequence). The CDR3 coding sequence is TGTGCCAGCAGCTCACCGGGACAGGGTTTTGAGACCCAGTACTTC. Amino acid sequence: CASSSPGQGFETQYF.

The chain recombines TRBV9 with TRBJ2-5; TRBD2 is a possible D gene (5 bases). The CDR3 consists of 14 residues. The V end lost 3 bases, the J end lost 10 bases, and 19 bases lay between the germline ends. Per the germline V gene, CDR1 is SGDLS and CDR2 is YYNGEE. The CDR3 DNA is TGTGCCAGCAGCGCACGGCCCGGAGGACGCGGCCAGTACTTC. Translation gives CASSARPGGRGQYF. Looking up the rest from reference TRBV9 and TRBJ2-5 gives the full variable domain: DSGVTQTPKHLITATGQRVTLRCSPRSGDLSVYWYQQSLDQGLQFLIQYYNGEERAKGNILERFSAQQFPDLHSELNLSSLELGDSALYFCASSARPGGRGQYFGPGTRLLVL.

This chain links TRBV5-6 with TRBJ1-3; D not certain. Trimming removed 2 bases from V and 0 bases from J, with 6 bases in between. CDR1 SGHDT and CDR2 YYEEEE come from the germline V gene. This CDR3 has 14 amino acids. The DNA for the CDR3 is TGTGCCAGCAGCTTCGGAGTCTCTGGAAACACCATATATTTT. Its translation is CASSFGVSGNTIYF. Full variable domain (rest looked up from reference TRBV5-6 and TRBJ1-3): DAGVTQSPTHLIKTRGQQVTLRCSPKSGHDTVSWYQQALGQGPQFIFQYYEEEERQRGNFPDRFSGHQFPNYSSELNVNALLLGDSALYLCASSFGVSGNTIYFGEGSWLTVV.

The chain is built from TRBV7-9 and TRBJ2-7; a weak D match, TRBD1 (5 bases). V dropped 5 bases and J dropped 1 base, with 21 bases sitting between them. CDR1 and CDR2 from the germline V gene are SEHNR and FQNEAQ (reference sequence). The CDR3 length is 17 residues. CDR3 sequence: CASSTLVGRVLSYEQYF. The CDR3 DNA follows: TGTGCCAGCAGCACCTTAGTAGGCAGGGTCCTTTCCTACGAGCAGTACTTC.

This clone was detected a few times. The rearrangement uses TRBV24-1 and TRBJ1-5, with D possibly TRBD1 on 5 matching bases. This CDR3 comprises 13 residues. Per germline, CDR1 KGHDR and CDR2 SFDVKD. V dropped 7 bases and J dropped 3 bases, with 9 bases sitting between them. The CDR3 region has the DNA TGTGCCACCAGCGACAGCCTCAATCAGCCCCAGCATTTT. This sequence encodes CATSDSLNQPQHF.

This sequence joins TRBV11-3 and TRBJ2-1; 7 bases are shared with TRBD1. V gave up 0 bases and J gave up 6 bases; unmatched junction bases: 5. Germline values: CDR1 SGHNT, CDR2 YENEEA. The CDR3 consists of 15 residues. The CDR3 region is CASSLEGGWGNEQFF. CDR3 bases: TGTGCCAGCAGCTTAGAAGGGGGCTGGGGCAATGAGCAGTTCTTC.

CDR3 region: CASSEGTGALEQYF. CDR3 in DNA: TGTGCCAGCAGTGAAGGGACAGGGGCCCTCGAGCAGTACTTC. This sequence joins TRBV6-1 and TRBJ2-7; 9 nucleotides match TRBD1. Germline CDR1 MNHNS, CDR2 SASEGT. The CDR3 loop spans 14 amino acids. Germline trimming cut 1 base from V and 6 bases from J; bases unmatched to any gene: 4.

This clone turned up a few times. The rearrangement links TRBV18 to TRBJ2-2; 7 bases line up with TRBD1. The CDR3 length is 13 residues. Per germline, CDR1 KGHSH and CDR2 LQKENI. After removal of 5 bases from V and 5 bases from J, the junction contained 2 bases not matched to a gene. The CDR3 sequence: CASSSTGTGELFF. The DNA of the CDR3 is TGTGCCAGCTCATCGACAGGGACCGGGGAGCTGTTTTTT.